The T cell receptor (beta chain) under discussion was sequenced for a study of CD8+ T cells in alopecia areata. Peripheral blood and lesional scalp punch biopsies were taken from alopecia areata patients. PBMCs, the starting material, were the source of sorted CD4+ and CD8+ T cells. Broader study findings: Relative to normal scalp, lesional scalp, especially alopecia totalis/universalis, showed higher clonality.

A word on this clone: The antigen is unknown.

Germline V lookup: CDR1 SQVTM, CDR2 ANQGSEA. V lost 5 bases and J 0 bases, leaving 7 bases between the germline ends. CDR3 length: 13 residues. After isolation, RNA underwent reverse transcription to generate cDNA as the sequencing template. Only in-frame clones appear in the TCRdb table, and some are missing; sequencing was by immunoSEQ multiplex PCR. Of 100,000 to 150,000 clones in the sample, approximately 49% were seen once. The material sequenced was CD8+ T cells sorted from blood, taken at week 0. The chain joins TRBV29-1 to TRBJ2-2; D uncertain. This clonotype was sampled from a human donor with alopecia areata. This chain's CDR3 is CSVYGPNTGELFF. The CDR3 DNA follows: TGCAGCGTTTATGGTCCGAACACCGGGGAGCTGTTTTTT.